A selection of T cell receptor beta chains follows, all from one sample in a study of T cell responses to AZD1222 COVID-19 vaccine. Repertoires were generated with immunoSEQ multiplex PCR, while TCRdb's copy carries only in-frame clones and drops some. The sample contains some 120,000 clones, 90% to 95% of which appear only once. The source was peripheral blood, collected on day 0 of AZD1222 vaccination. The receptors originated from an adult in good health. The CDR3 runs from the conserved cysteine through the conserved F or W. A D gene is named only where the DNA matches it firmly. The size of a clone is reported for some rows only, either as once, few or many, or as a class for expanded clones.

abundance	d_gene	v_gene	j_gene	CDR3nt	CDR3aa
.	TRBD1	TRBV13	TRBJ1-3	TGTGCCAGCAGCTTAGAAGCGACAGGGGGAAACACCATATATTTT	CASSLEATGGNTIYF
.	.	TRBV7-9	TRBJ2-1	TGTGCCAGCAGTCACAGGGAGAGGGAGTACAATGAGCAGTTCTTC	CASSHREREYNEQFF
.	.	TRBV19	TRBJ1-1	TGTGCCAGTAGTATAGATCTGGGGGGCCCTGAAGCTTTCTTT	CASSIDLGGPEAFF
.	.	TRBV30	TRBJ1-6	TGTGCCTGGAAAAGGGATAATTCACCCCTCCACTTT	CAWKRDNSPLHF
.	.	TRBV19	TRBJ1-5	TGTGCCAGTAGTATGGGCGACAGCCTTAGGCCCCAGCATTTT	CASSMGDSLRPQHF
.	.	TRBV4-3	TRBJ2-7	TGCGCCAGCAGCCAACTTGTTAGGCACTCCTACGAGCAGTACTTC	CASSQLVRHSYEQYF
.	.	TRBV6-1	TRBJ2-7	TGTGCCAGCAGTGAACGGACCGGCGCGACCGAGCAGTACTTC	CASSERTGATEQYF
.	TRBD2	TRBV10-3	TRBJ2-3	TGTGCCATCAGTGATTTAGCGGGAAACACAGATACGCAGTATTTT	CAISDLAGNTDTQYF
.	.	TRBV27	TRBJ1-2	TGTGCCAGCAGTTTGACGACAGGTCGGGGCTATGGCTACACCTTC	CASSLTTGRGYGYTF
.	TRBD1	TRBV7-6	TRBJ2-6	TGTGCCAGCAGCTCGGACAGGGGGCAGGGTCTCTCTGGGGCCAACGTCCTGACTTTC	CASSSDRGQGLSGANVLTF
once	TRBD1	TRBV5-1	TRBJ2-1	TGCGCCAGCAGCCGGACAGGTACCTCCTACAATGAGCAGTTCTTC	CASSRTGTSYNEQFF
.	.	TRBV25-1	TRBJ1-1	TGTGCCAGCACCACCCTGTTTGGGCCCCCGAGCGGAGCTTTCTTT	CASTTLFGPPSGAFF
.	TRBD1	TRBV6-5	TRBJ2-5	TGTGCCAGCAGAGGACAGGGGGCATCGATAGAGACCCAGTACTTC	CASRGQGASIETQYF
once	TRBD2	TRBV10-1	TRBJ2-1	TGCGCCAGCAGTGACCATACTAGCGGACATCGCAATGAGCAGTTCTTC	CASSDHTSGHRNEQFF
.	.	TRBV2	TRBJ1-2	TGTGCCAGCAGTGTTCAACGGATCTATGGCTACACCTTC	CASSVQRIYGYTF
.	.	TRBV30	TRBJ2-1	TGTGCCTGGAGTGTACTGGCAAGCTCCTACAATGAGCAGTTCTTC	CAWSVLASSYNEQFF
.	.	TRBV9	TRBJ1-1	TGTGCCAGCAGCCCTCCAGGGTCGAACACTGAAGCTTTCTTT	CASSPPGSNTEAFF
few	.	TRBV5-4	TRBJ2-7	TGTGCCAGCAGCTTGATCGGAGATAGTTACTACGAGCAGTACTTC	CASSLIGDSYYEQYF
.	.	TRBV6-1	TRBJ1-1	TGTGCCAGCAGTGAACAACTCCAAATGAACACTGAAGCTTTCTTT	CASSEQLQMNTEAFF
.	.	TRBV6-5	TRBJ2-7	TGTGCCAGCAGTTACCCCTCAGGGAACGAGCAGTACTTC	CASSYPSGNEQYF
.	.	TRBV27	TRBJ1-1	TGTGCCAGCAGTTTATCTTTGTTGGGGACACCGGCTTTCTTT	CASSLSLLGTPAFF
.	.	TRBV24-1	TRBJ2-6	TGTGCCACCAGTGATTACCAGGGTGCTGGGGCCAACGTCCTGACTTTC	CATSDYQGAGANVLTF
.	TRBD1	TRBV2	TRBJ2-7	TGTGCCAGTAAGGGACAGCCCTCTACCTACTACGAGCAGTACTTC	CASKGQPSTYYEQYF
.	.	TRBV4-1	TRBJ2-7	TGCGCCAGCAGCCATCGAGAGGGCTACGAGCAGTACTTC	CASSHREGYEQYF
.	TRBD2	TRBV9	TRBJ2-7	TGTGCCAGCAGCGAACTAGCGGGAGGACCCGAGCAGTACTTC	CASSELAGGPEQYF
.	.	TRBV29-1	TRBJ2-3	TGCAGCGTTGCTTCCCAGACAGATACGCAGTATTTT	CSVASQTDTQYF
.	.	TRBV6-1	TRBJ1-3	TGTGCCAGCAGTGAGGAACAGACCTCTGGAAACACCATATATTTT	CASSEEQTSGNTIYF
.	.	TRBV15	TRBJ2-5	TGTGCCACCAGCAGAGGCGGAGGGCAAGAGACCCAGTACTTC	CATSRGGGQETQYF
.	TRBD2	TRBV7-3	TRBJ2-1	TGTGCCAGCAGCCCGACTAGCGGGAGGTCCTACAATGAGCAGTTCTTC	CASSPTSGRSYNEQFF
.	TRBD2	TRBV10-1	TRBJ2-5	TGCGCCAGTACGGGGGGGAGCGGGGAACAAGAGACCCAGTACTTC	CASTGGSGEQETQYF
.	TRBD2	TRBV7-2	TRBJ2-7	TGTGCCAGCAGCTCGACTAGCGGGAGTTGGCGGCAGTACTTC	CASSSTSGSWRQYF
.	.	TRBV3-1/TRBV3-2	TRBJ1-5	TGTGCCAGCAGCCAAGATCCAGGGGATGATCAGCCCCAGCATTTT	CASSQDPGDDQPQHF
.	.	TRBV3-1/TRBV3-2	TRBJ2-1	TGTGCCAGCAGCCAAGATTTGCTAGTGAGCAATGAGCAGTTCTTC	CASSQDLLVSNEQFF
once	TRBD1	TRBV2	TRBJ1-4	TGTGCCAGCAGTGATAGGACAGGGACTAATGAAAAACTGTTTTTT	CASSDRTGTNEKLFF
few	.	TRBV4-2	TRBJ1-1	TGTGCCAGCAGCCAAGATCTCGGGATCGCTGAAGCTTTCTTT	CASSQDLGIAEAFF
.	.	TRBV25-1	TRBJ2-5	TGTGCCAGCAGTGAAAGGCTAGTGCGTGCTGAGACCCAGTACTTC	CASSERLVRAETQYF
.	TRBD1	TRBV19	TRBJ1-5	TGTGCCAGTAGTAAAACCTGGACAGGGGATCAGCCCCAGCATTTT	CASSKTWTGDQPQHF
.	TRBD2	TRBV2	TRBJ2-3	TGTGCCGGAGGTCGATGGACTAGCGGGAGGAGCGCAGATACGCAGTATTTT	CAGGRWTSGRSADTQYF
.	.	TRBV24-1	TRBJ2-3	TGTGCCACCAGTGCCTCTCGGGGGCCAAACCTGGATACGCAGTATTTT	CATSASRGPNLDTQYF
.	TRBD1	TRBV5-8	TRBJ1-2	TGTGCCAGCAGCTCGACAGGGTGGAATGGCTACACCTTC	CASSSTGWNGYTF
.	.	TRBV5-1	TRBJ2-5	TGCGCCAGCAGCTCCTCGGGTCAAGCTCCGGAGACCCAGTACTTC	CASSSSGQAPETQYF
.	TRBD1	TRBV19	TRBJ1-1	TGTGCCAGTAGTATGTTCGGGACAGGGCTCATCGCTGAAGCTTTCTTT	CASSMFGTGLIAEAFF
.	TRBD1	TRBV5-8	TRBJ1-2	TGTGCCAGCAGTTTCGACAGGGGGCGGAGCGGCTACACCTTC	CASSFDRGRSGYTF
.	TRBD1	TRBV10-3	TRBJ1-1	TGTGCCATCAATTCGGGGTGGACAGGGTTGAACACTGAAGCTTTCTTT	CAINSGWTGLNTEAFF
.	.	TRBV2	TRBJ1-4	TGTGCCAGCAGGTACCGGGCCGTAAATGAAAAACTGTTTTTT	CASRYRAVNEKLFF
.	.	TRBV4-3	TRBJ1-5	TGCGCCAGCAGCCAAACCGTTGGACAGCCCCAGCATTTT	CASSQTVGQPQHF
.	.	TRBV30	TRBJ1-3	TGTGCCTGGAGTGCGGGCGCTGGAAACACCATATATTTT	CAWSAGAGNTIYF
.	.	TRBV19	TRBJ1-1	TGTGCCAGTAGTAGAGGACAGTTCGCATCCTACACTGAAGCTTTCTTT	CASSRGQFASYTEAFF
.	TRBD1	TRBV7-2	TRBJ1-1	TGTGCCAGCAGCCCCGGACAGGGAAGACGGAACACTGAAGCTTTCTTT	CASSPGQGRRNTEAFF
.	.	TRBV5-1	TRBJ2-5	TGCGCCAGCAGCTCGGGCCAAGAGACCCAGTACTTC	CASSSGQETQYF
.	TRBD2	TRBV9	TRBJ2-7	TGTGCCAGCAGCGATGCGGGACTAGCGGGAGAGGATCCCCCCTACGAGCAGTACTTC	CASSDAGLAGEDPPYEQYF
.	.	TRBV6-4	TRBJ2-1	TGTGCCAGCAGCCCATTAGAGCGGAGCTCCTACAATGAGCAGTTCTTC	CASSPLERSSYNEQFF
.	.	TRBV6-6	TRBJ1-5	TGTGCCAGCGTCTCAGGGGATGGCAATCAGCCCCAGCATTTT	CASVSGDGNQPQHF
.	TRBD2	TRBV15	TRBJ2-1	TGTGCCACCAGCAAGAGATATGCGGGAGGGCTCCAGGGTGAGCAGTTCTTC	CATSKRYAGGLQGEQFF
.	.	TRBV4-3	TRBJ1-5	TGCGCCAGCAGCCAAGTTTATAGGGATAATCAGCCCCAGCATTTT	CASSQVYRDNQPQHF
.	.	TRBV6-2/TRBV6-3	TRBJ2-1	TGTGCCAGCAGTACCCCTACGGCCGGGCGGGATGAGCAGTTCTTC	CASSTPTAGRDEQFF
.	TRBD1	TRBV7-6	TRBJ1-1	TGTGCCAGCGGACCCGGGACAGGGAGAAACACTGAAGCTTTCTTT	CASGPGTGRNTEAFF
.	.	TRBV19	TRBJ1-2	TGTGCCAGTAGTATGAGGGACTATGGCTACACCTTC	CASSMRDYGYTF
once	.	TRBV9	TRBJ1-2	TGTGCCAGCAGCGTAGGATCTTCGGCAGAGTATAACTATGGCTACACCTTC	CASSVGSSAEYNYGYTF